This TCR beta chain is from a study of monozygotic twins with inflammatory bowel disease. Study outcomes and limitations: Clonotypes shared with others were fewer in IBD patients than in healthy twins, especially with disease activity. No single strong signal or clonotype associated with IBD was supported.

The template-switching step introduced UMIs that carried a 6-nucleotide sample barcode. From its re-call of the 5' RACE reads, TCRdb lists each CDR3 protein once, without DNA. The sample has 200,000 to 250,000 distinct CDR3 sequences, and its top ten clones hold 7.7%. A remark on this clonotype: The antigen is unknown.

Germline values: CDR1 GTSNPN, CDR2 SVGIG (reference sequence). The CDR3 consists of 14 residues. This chain links TRBV30 with TRBJ1-5; lacking DNA, the TRBD1 call made by TCRdb goes unchecked. Sequencing was done on a sample of blood. This TCR derives from a human donor with ulcerative colitis or Crohn's disease, or a healthy co-twin of an affected twin (not recorded which). This CDR3 is CAWSEGASNQPQHF.